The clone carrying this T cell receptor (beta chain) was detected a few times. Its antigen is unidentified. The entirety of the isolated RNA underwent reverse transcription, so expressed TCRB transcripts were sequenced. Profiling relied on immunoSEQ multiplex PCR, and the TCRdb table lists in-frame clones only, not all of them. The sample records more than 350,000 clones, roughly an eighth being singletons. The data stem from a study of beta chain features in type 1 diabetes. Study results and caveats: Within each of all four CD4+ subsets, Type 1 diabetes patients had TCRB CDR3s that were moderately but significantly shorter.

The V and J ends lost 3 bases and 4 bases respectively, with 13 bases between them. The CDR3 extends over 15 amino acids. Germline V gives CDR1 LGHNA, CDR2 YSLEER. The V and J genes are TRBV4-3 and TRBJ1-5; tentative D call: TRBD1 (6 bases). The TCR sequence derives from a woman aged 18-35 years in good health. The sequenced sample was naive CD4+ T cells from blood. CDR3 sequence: CASSQEYRANQPQHF. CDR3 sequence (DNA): TGCGCCAGCAGCCAGGAATACAGGGCTAATCAGCCCCAGCATTTT.